One and the same sample provided the 26 T cell receptor beta chains below, sequenced in a study of shared clonotypes between healthy human individuals. Data came from immunoSEQ multiplex PCR; TCRdb stores just in-frame clones and leaves some out. The sample gives some 490,000 clones, 60% to 80% of which show up once; approximately 12% is in the top ten. Material for sequencing was PBMCs. Every receptor here comes from a woman between 35 and 50 years old in good health. Some clones in this sample may be carry-over from other donors' samples.

This clone occurred once. This rearrangement joins TRBV27 to TRBJ2-6; D remains unclear. CDR1 and CDR2 (germline): MNHEY, SMNVEV (reference sequence). V dropped 7 bases and J dropped 4 bases, with 14 bases sitting between them. This CDR3 spans 15 amino acids. DNA for the CDR3: TGTGCCAGCAAGGCTTTCCACGGCGGGGCCAACGTCCTGACTTTC. The encoded protein is CASKAFHGGANVLTF. Drawing the rest from reference TRBV27 and TRBJ2-6, the complete variable domain is EAQVTQNPRYLITVTGKKLTVTCSQNMNHEYMSWYRQDPGLGLRQIYYSMNVEVTDKGDVPEGYKVSRKEKRNFPLILESPSPNQTSLYFCASKAFHGGANVLTFGAGSRLTVL.

This clone was recorded a few times. The rearrangement links TRBV7-8 to TRBJ2-7; no firm D call. CDR1 SGHVS and CDR2 FQNEAQ come from the germline V gene. The CDR3 is made up of 13 amino acids. Trimming removed 4 bases at V and 2 bases at J, with 9 bases between. CDR3 loop: CASSSLGTYEQYF. The CDR3 DNA reads as TGTGCCAGCAGCTCCCTAGGGACCTACGAGCAGTACTTC. Full variable domain (missing parts from reference TRBV7-8 and TRBJ2-7): GAGVSQSPRYKVAKRGQDVALRCDPISGHVSLFWYQQALGQGPEFLTYFQNEAQLDKSGLPSDRFFAERPEGSVSTLKIQRTQQEDSAVYLCASSSLGTYEQYFGPGTRLTVT.

This clone was seen only a few times. The V gene is TRBV7-3, the J gene TRBJ2-6; D not certain. The germline V and J ends were trimmed by 5 bases and 1 base, with 12 bases remaining between them. Germline assignment: CDR1 SGHTA and CDR2 FQGTGA. This CDR3 has 16 amino acids. The CDR3 DNA reads as TGTGCCAGCAGCCCGCGGACCGAATCTGGGGCCAACGTCCTGACTTTC. Its translation is CASSPRTESGANVLTF.

About this clone itself: Possible read error: a much larger clone is one base away. The sample carries other DNA sequences with the same CDR3. V and J are TRBV19 and TRBJ1-1; no clear D. The CDR3 length is 12 residues. The germline V gene encodes CDR1 LNHDA and CDR2 SQIVND (reference sequence). CDR3 in amino acids: CASSTLQGEAFF. The CDR3 region has the DNA TGTGCTAGTAGTACACTTCAAGGTGAAGCTTTCTTT.

This clone was detected only a few times. J is TRBJ1-5 and V is TRBV25-1, with D unclear. The CDR3 extends over 11 amino acids. The V end lost 8 bases, the J end lost 7 bases, and 9 bases lay between the germline ends. Germline V lookup: CDR1 MGHDK, CDR2 SYGVNS. CDR3 bases: TGTGCCAGCCCCGGGCAACAGCCCCAGCATTTT. Translated: CASPGQQPQHF.

In regard to this clone: Other nucleotide sequences in the sample specify the same CDR3. The rearrangement links TRBV5-1 to TRBJ1-2; D not certain. V shed 4 bases and J shed 2 bases, with 9 bases lying between them. Per the germline V gene, CDR1 is SGHRS and CDR2 is YFSETQ. This CDR3 is built from 13 residues. CDR3 residues: CASSPLGNYGYTF. The CDR3 DNA reads TGCGCCAGCAGCCCACTCGGCAACTATGGCTACACCTTC. Full variable domain (outside the CDR3, taken from reference TRBV5-1 and TRBJ1-2): KAGVTQTPRYLIKTRGQQVTLSCSPISGHRSVSWYQQTPGQGLQFLFEYFSETQRNKGNFPGRFSGRQFSNSRSEMNVSTLELGDSALYLCASSPLGNYGYTFGSGTRLTVV.

This clone was counted a single time. A clone one base away is much larger, so this may be a read error. The V and J genes are TRBV7-2 and TRBJ2-2; no reliable D call. Germline assignment: CDR1 SGHTA and CDR2 FQGNSA. The CDR3 is made up of 14 amino acids. CDR3 loop: CAISLNSNTGELFF. CDR3 coding DNA: TGTGCCATCAGCTTAAACTCGAACACCGGGGAGCTGTTTTTT.

The chain has TRBV10-3 and TRBJ1-3; D is uncertain. The CDR3 has 16 residues. Trimming removed 3 bases at V and 0 bases at J, with 12 bases between. The germline gives CDR1 ENHRY, CDR2 SYGVKD. CDR3 sequence: CAISDRSADSGNTIYF. CDR3 DNA: TGTGCCATCAGTGATCGATCAGCTGACTCTGGAAACACCATATATTTT.

This clone was seen many times. The rearrangement uses TRBV7-8 and TRBJ1-1; D not certain. This CDR3 contains 16 residues. Trimming stripped 3 bases from V and 1 base from J, with 15 bases between. CDR1 and CDR2 from the germline V gene are SGHVS and FQNEAQ. CDR3 nucleotides: TGTGCCAGCAGCTTGGACCGGGTTGGGTGGAACACTGAAGCTTTCTTT. Translating it yields CASSLDRVGWNTEAFF.

This clone showed up just once. The chain employs TRBV27 and TRBJ2-7; unclear D gene. The CDR3 sequence is 16 residues long. The V gene lost 10 bases and the J gene lost 0 bases, with 22 bases spanning the gap. In germline, CDR1 is MNHEY, CDR2 SMNVEV (reference sequence). The CDR3 region is CANLLVVFVSSYEQYF. The CDR3 bases are TGTGCCAACCTCCTTGTGGTTTTTGTGAGCTCCTACGAGCAGTACTTC.

The rearrangement uses TRBV7-2 and TRBJ2-1; D not certain. CDR1 and CDR2 from the germline V gene are SGHTA and FQGNSA. CDR3 length: 15 residues. V lost 2 bases and J lost 1, with 9 bases in between. The CDR3 reads CASSLSYQSYNEQFF. The CDR3 DNA reads as TGTGCCAGCAGCTTATCGTACCAATCCTACAATGAGCAGTTCTTC.

The chain joins TRBV5-6 to TRBJ2-1; TRBD2 agrees at 13 bases. The CDR3 totals 15 residues. CDR1 SGHDT and CDR2 YYEEEE come from the germline V gene. Germline trimming cut 4 bases from V and 8 bases from J; bases unmatched to any gene: 6. The CDR3 loop reads CASSRGTSGNYEQFF. The CDR3 DNA follows: TGTGCCAGCAGCCGAGGGACTAGCGGGAACTATGAGCAGTTCTTC.

J is TRBJ2-2 and V is TRBV7-9; D perhaps matches TRBD2 (5 bases). V was pared by 5 bases and J by 9 bases, with 13 bases between. The CDR3 is made up of 13 amino acids. CDR1 and CDR2 (germline): SEHNR, FQNEAQ (reference sequence). The CDR3 DNA sequence: TGTGCCAGCAGCCTGTTTGTAGCGAGGGAGCTGTTTTTT. Protein product: CASSLFVARELFF.

The chain employs TRBV27 and TRBJ2-5; 8 positions match TRBD2. The ends lost 7 bases at V and 2 bases at J; junction bases unmatched: 9. The CDR3 is made up of 15 amino acids. Germline assignment: CDR1 MNHEY and CDR2 SMNVEV (reference sequence). The CDR3 protein is CASTPGTGGQETQYF. The CDR3 bases are TGTGCCAGCACCCCCGGGACGGGGGGGCAAGAGACCCAGTACTTC.

This clone has a handful of counts. V is TRBV19 and J is TRBJ2-7, with unresolved D. The germline V gene has CDR1 LNHDA and CDR2 SQIVND (reference sequence). V lost 0 bases to trimming and J lost 4 bases, with 7 bases between them. This CDR3 comprises 13 residues. CDR3 sequence reads: CASSIDLVYEQYF. CDR3 nucleotides: TGTGCCAGTAGTATAGATCTGGTTTACGAGCAGTACTTC.

The chain's CDR3 is CASSLEFYGYTF. Here the CDR3 DNA reads TGTGCCAGCAGTTTGGAGTTCTATGGCTACACCTTC. The chain employs TRBV28 and TRBJ1-2; D remains unclear. The CDR3 sequence is 12 residues long. Per germline, CDR1 MDHEN and CDR2 SYDVKM. The V gene lost 3 bases and the J gene lost 4 bases, with 6 bases spanning the gap.

V and J are TRBV7-9 and TRBJ1-6; D is perhaps TRBD1 (5 bases). Trimming took off 1 base at V and 7 bases at J, with 11 bases between the two ends. The CDR3 sequence is 15 residues long. In germline, CDR1 is SEHNR, CDR2 FQNEAQ (reference sequence). The CDR3 region is CASSLERGYNSPLHF. The DNA for the CDR3 is TGTGCCAGCAGCTTAGAACGGGGGTACAATTCACCCCTCCACTTT.

The chain links TRBV28 to TRBJ2-1; 8 positions match TRBD2. The CDR3 has 15 residues. Germline V lookup: CDR1 MDHEN, CDR2 SYDVKM. V lost 2 bases and J lost 9; bases outside the gene matches: 9. The CDR3 DNA reads as TGTGCCAGCAGTTTAGGGCCCGGGAGGGCCGCTGAGCAGTTCTTC. It encodes CASSLGPGRAAEQFF.

This clone was observed a few times. This rearrangement joins TRBV11-2 to TRBJ2-5; a possible D gene is TRBD1 (6 bases). This CDR3 contains 16 residues. Between the trimmed V and J ends, which lost 2 bases and 5 bases, there was a span of 18 bases. The germline gives CDR1 SGHAT, CDR2 FQNNGV. CDR3 loop: CASSLQGIPLTETQYF. CDR3 in DNA: TGTGCCAGCAGCTTACAGGGGATCCCTTTGACGGAGACCCAGTACTTC.

The CDR3 DNA follows: TGCGCCAGCAGTGATCCAGCCCGGGCGGCCGGGGAGCTGTTTTTT. This translates into CASSDPARAAGELFF. This rearrangement joins TRBV10-2 to TRBJ2-2; D is unclear. This CDR3 has 15 residues. CDR1 WSHSY and CDR2 SAAADI come from the germline V gene. With 3 bases removed from V and 6 bases from J, the gap between germline ends came to 14 bases.

This clone was seen repeatedly, ten times or more. The chain carries TRBV9 and TRBJ2-3; D might be TRBD2 (6 bases). The CDR3 sequence is 15 residues long. V lost 0 bases, J lost 3 bases, and 11 bases lay in between. Germline V gene lookup returns CDR1 SGDLS and CDR2 YYNGEE. Here the CDR3 reads CASSVVAGITDTQYF. CDR3 in DNA: TGTGCCAGCAGCGTAGTTGCGGGAATAACAGATACGCAGTATTTT.

The chain joins TRBV10-2 to TRBJ2-3, with D possibly matching TRBD2 (6 bases). Trimming stripped 9 bases from V and 3 bases from J, with 25 bases between. CDR3 length: 17 residues. CDR1 and CDR2 (germline): WSHSY, SAAADI. The CDR3 DNA reads as TGCGCCAGTACCCCAGACTATGGAACGGGAGTTACAGATACGCAGTATTTT. As protein: CASTPDYGTGVTDTQYF.

This clone has more than one count but fewer than ten. V usage is TRBV5-1 and J usage is TRBJ1-5, with D tentatively TRBD1 (5 bases). The CDR3 has 15 residues. Germline loops: CDR1 SGHRS, CDR2 YFSETQ. Trimming left V 4 bases short and J 5 bases short, with 16 bases between. The CDR3 bases are TGCGCCAGCAGCCCTACGGGGGGTGGCGATCAGCCCCAGCATTTT. This encodes CASSPTGGGDQPQHF.

This chain connects TRBV15 to TRBJ1-5; unclear D gene. The germline V gene encodes CDR1 LNHNV and CDR2 YYDKDF (reference sequence). The CDR3 spans 15 residues. The V end was cut by 0 bases, the J end by 8 bases, with 14 bases between. This chain's CDR3 is CATSRDGADGEPQHF. CDR3 DNA sequence: TGTGCCACCAGCAGAGATGGCGCCGATGGTGAGCCCCAGCATTTT.

The chain recombines TRBV28 with TRBJ2-6; no clear D. This CDR3 region has 18 residues. V was trimmed by 5 bases and J by 5 bases, leaving 22 bases between them. CDR1 MDHEN and CDR2 SYDVKM come from the germline V gene. The CDR3 DNA is TGTGCCAGCAGTATCAGTCTCTTGACACAAAGTCGGGCCAACGTCCTGACTTTC. Translation: CASSISLLTQSRANVLTF.

J is TRBJ1-1 and V is TRBV7-9, with 7 bases fitting TRBD1. The germline V gene encodes CDR1 SEHNR and CDR2 FQNEAQ (reference sequence). V shed 4 bases, J shed 8 bases, and the junction held 7 bases outside the gene matches. This CDR3 has 13 residues. Here the CDR3 DNA reads TGTGCCAGCAGCTCCACGACAGGGACAGAAGCTTTCTTT. It encodes CASSSTTGTEAFF.